The 26 T cell receptor beta chains given below trace back to one sample, sequenced in a study of response to subunit inactivated influenza vaccine. TCRdb re-derived calls from the RT-PCR reads in MiXCR, one entry per CDR3 protein. The table has about 500,000 distinct CDR3 sequences, around 7.9% seen once. Sequenced material: PBMCs from blood, taken roughly 24 months after vaccination. All receptors derive from a man aged 45 to 70 who received an inactivated influenza vaccine.

A few counts support this clonotype. A much larger clone sits a single nucleotide away, making a read error possible. J is TRBJ1-5 and V is TRBV7-2; the D gene is possibly TRBD1 (5 bases). The V gene lost 6 bases and the J gene lost 2 bases, with 8 bases spanning the gap. The CDR3 sequence is 13 residues long. Germline CDR1 SGHTA, CDR2 FQGNSA. The CDR3 protein is CASSSRGNQPQHF. CDR3 coding DNA: TGTGCCAGCAGTTCCAGGGGCAATCAGCCCCAGCATTTT.

The rearrangement joins TRBV28 to TRBJ2-7; a possible D gene is TRBD2 (5 bases). This CDR3 comprises 13 residues. The V end lost 6 bases, the J end lost 4 bases, and 13 bases lay between the germline ends. Germline CDR1 and CDR2: MDHEN and SYDVKM. Written as DNA, the CDR3 is TGTGCCAGCAGCCAAGGGAGAACATACGAGCAGTACTTC. This encodes CASSQGRTYEQYF.

The DNA of the CDR3 is TGTGCCAGCATCCGGGACTGGCTAAATAATGAGCAGTTCTTC. It yields the protein CASIRDWLNNEQFF. The V call is TRBV7-9, the J call TRBJ2-1; tentatively, D is TRBD2 (6 bases). The germline V gene has CDR1 SEHNR and CDR2 FQNEAQ (reference sequence). Trimming shortened V by 7 bases and J by 7 bases, and 17 bases separated the two germline ends. This CDR3 spans 14 amino acids. The variable domain in full, completed from reference TRBV7-9 and TRBJ2-1, reads DTGVSQNPRHKITKRGQNVTFRCDPISEHNRLYWYRQTLGQGPEFLTYFQNEAQLEKSRLLSDRFSAERPKGSFSTLEIQRTEQGDSAMYLCASIRDWLNNEQFFGPGTRLTVL.

V usage is TRBV20-1 and J usage is TRBJ2-1; 15 bases align to TRBD2. The CDR3 runs 16 residues. CDR1 is DFQATT, CDR2 SNEGSKA, per germline (reference sequence). The V and J ends lost 3 bases and 9 bases, in that order; junction bases with no gene match: 9. The CDR3 protein is CSARGGLAGGRSEQFF. The CDR3 DNA sequence: TGCAGTGCTAGGGGAGGACTAGCGGGGGGGAGAAGTGAGCAGTTCTTC.

This clonotype has only a few counts. The DNA of the CDR3 is TGTGCCAGCAGCCAAGATTGGGGAGCGGGGCCTCGTTACGAGCAGTACTTC. As protein: CASSQDWGAGPRYEQYF. The chain is built from TRBV14 and TRBJ2-7; 7 bases are shared with TRBD2. Germline V lookup: CDR1 SGHDN, CDR2 FVKESK. With V trimmed by 0 bases and J by 4 bases, 12 bases remained unmatched. This CDR3 is 17 amino acids long.

This clonotype turned up a few times. The chain combines TRBV24-1 with TRBJ2-3, with 12 bases lining up with TRBD2. The J segment lost 2 bases and the V segment lost 4 bases, leaving 6 bases of the junction unmatched. CDR1 is KGHDR, CDR2 SFDVKD, per germline. This CDR3 spans 17 amino acids. The CDR3 DNA reads TGTGCCACCAGTGACGCTCGACTAGCGGGAGTCACAGATACGCAGTATTTT. Its protein is CATSDARLAGVTDTQYF.

This clonotype turned up a few times. The chain employs TRBV20-1 and TRBJ1-1, with D possibly TRBD1 on 6 matching bases. Trimming took 3 bases from V and 1 from J, leaving 30 bases between them. From germline, CDR1 is DFQATT and CDR2 SNEGSKA (reference sequence). The CDR3 has 20 amino acids. CDR3 sequence (DNA): TGCAGTGCTAGTCCAGCCCTGGGTAGGGGGTGGTCGTCCTGGAACACTGAAGCTTTCTTT. It yields the protein CSASPALGRGWSSWNTEAFF.

The rearrangement uses TRBV27 and TRBJ2-5, with D perhaps matching TRBD1 (6 bases). The CDR3 spans 14 residues. Trimming removed 5 bases at V and 4 bases at J, with 14 bases between. The germline V gene encodes CDR1 MNHEY and CDR2 SMNVEV (reference sequence). The CDR3 bases are TGTGCCAGCAGTATTACAGGGTTTAGAGAGACCCAGTACTTC. Translating it yields CASSITGFRETQYF.

This clonotype was observed a handful of times. The rearrangement uses TRBV20-1 and TRBJ2-6; no definite D call. Trimming removed 3 bases at V and 0 bases at J, with 6 bases between. Germline CDR1 and CDR2: DFQATT and SNEGSKA (reference sequence). The CDR3 sequence is 14 residues long. In nucleotides, the CDR3 is TGCAGTGCTAGTTCGCTCTCTGGGGCCAACGTCCTGACTTTC. This encodes CSASSLSGANVLTF.

This clonotype was counted only a few times. The V gene is TRBV20-1, the J gene TRBJ2-3; TRBD2 matches 9 bases. Per germline, CDR1 DFQATT and CDR2 SNEGSKA (reference sequence). The CDR3 loop spans 13 amino acids. Losses at the gene ends were 0 bases for V and 14 bases for J; bases not matched to a gene: 9. The CDR3 region is CSARDLPSGDPYF. The CDR3 DNA follows: TGCAGTGCTAGAGATCTCCCTAGCGGGGACCCGTATTTT.

In its sample, this clonotype was seen many times. V and J are TRBV10-3 and TRBJ1-1; TRBD1 might be the D (5 bases). Germline values: CDR1 ENHRY, CDR2 SYGVKD. This CDR3 is built from 14 residues. Trimming stripped 6 bases from V and 0 bases from J, with 11 bases between. CDR3 amino acids: CAISQRDLNTEAFF. The CDR3, as DNA: TGTGCCATCAGCCAACGGGACCTGAACACTGAAGCTTTCTTT.

In its sample, this clonotype was seen a few times. The chain joins TRBV7-9 to TRBJ1-2; a possible D gene is TRBD1 (6 bases). V shed 0 bases and J shed 5 bases, with 16 bases lying between them. This CDR3 spans 16 amino acids. CDR1 is SEHNR, CDR2 FQNEAQ, per germline (reference sequence). The CDR3 reads CASSLALPGGGYGYTF. In nucleotides, the CDR3 is TGTGCCAGCAGCTTAGCGCTCCCCGGGGGCGGGTATGGCTACACCTTC.

This clonotype showed up just a few times. The chain has TRBV3-1 and TRBJ2-3, with TRBD2 as a possible D gene (5 bases). CDR1 and CDR2 from the germline V gene are LGHDT and YNNKEL (reference sequence). V shed 2 bases and J shed 1 base, with 13 bases lying between them. This CDR3 has 16 residues. The CDR3 region is CASSQIGRVGTDTQYF. The CDR3 nucleotides read TGTGCCAGCAGCCAAATAGGGCGGGTTGGCACAGATACGCAGTATTTT.

This clonotype has more than one count but fewer than ten. The chain carries TRBV15 and TRBJ2-7; no clear D gene. Between the trimmed V and J ends, which lost 0 bases and 6 bases, there was a span of 15 bases. Germline V gene sequence: CDR1 LNHNV, CDR2 YYDKDF (reference sequence). CDR3 size: 15 residues. CDR3 amino acids: CATSRDRMPLGEQYF. The DNA of the CDR3 is TGTGCCACCAGCAGAGATCGCATGCCTCTTGGCGAGCAGTACTTC.

The genes are TRBV3-1 and TRBJ1-5; D remains unclear. Germline V gene sequence: CDR1 LGHDT, CDR2 YNNKEL (reference sequence). V shed 0 bases and J shed 6 bases, with 12 bases lying between them. CDR3 length: 15 amino acids. In nucleotides, the CDR3 is TGTGCCAGCAGCCAAGACGGAGGGCCCGTTCAGCCCCAGCATTTT. Amino acids: CASSQDGGPVQPQHF.

The chain uses TRBV5-4 and TRBJ2-1; D remains ambiguous. The CDR3 spans 13 residues. The germline CDR1 and CDR2 sequences are SGHNT and YYREEE (reference sequence). With 2 bases removed from V and 10 bases from J, the gap between germline ends came to 13 bases. The CDR3 DNA sequence: TGTGCCAGCAGCTTAGTTGGCGGCCAGGAGCAGTTCTTC. Protein product: CASSLVGGQEQFF.

Only a few counts were recorded for this clonotype. The chain uses TRBV27 and TRBJ2-1; D is undetermined. This CDR3 contains 16 residues. CDR1 and CDR2 (germline): MNHEY, SMNVEV (reference sequence). V was trimmed by 5 bases and J by 0 bases, leaving 14 bases between them. The CDR3 region is CASSTPLRTSYNEQFF. The CDR3 DNA is TGTGCCAGCAGTACCCCTTTGCGGACCTCCTACAATGAGCAGTTCTTC.

There are many counts of this clonotype. The chain carries TRBV10-3 and TRBJ1-2; D might be TRBD1 (5 bases). The germline gives CDR1 ENHRY, CDR2 SYGVKD. The CDR3 covers 13 residues. Trimming removed 11 bases from V and 3 bases from J, with 16 bases in between. DNA for the CDR3: TGTGCCGCCCGACAGCCTTTAGACTATGGCTACACCTTC. It is translated as CAARQPLDYGYTF.

This chain joins TRBV3-1 and TRBJ1-2, with D maybe TRBD1 (5 bases). This CDR3 contains 16 residues. Germline V gene lookup returns CDR1 LGHDT and CDR2 YNNKEL (reference sequence). V was cut by 0 bases and J by 10 bases, with 21 bases left in between. The DNA for the CDR3 is TGTGCCAGCAGCCAAGATCCCCGTGGCACAGGCCAACTCTACACCTTC. Its translation: CASSQDPRGTGQLYTF.

This clonotype occurred many times. The rearrangement links TRBV29-1 to TRBJ1-1, with D unclear. Trimming cost V 6 bases and J 6 bases, with 11 bases left between them. The germline CDR1 and CDR2 sequences are SQVTM and ANQGSEA. The CDR3 spans 11 residues. The CDR3 sequence is CSVFGPSEAFF. The CDR3 region has the DNA TGCAGCGTCTTTGGGCCATCTGAAGCTTTCTTT.

Ten or more counts support this clonotype. The V and J genes are TRBV5-1 and TRBJ2-6, with D perhaps matching TRBD2 (5 bases). The CDR3 has 16 amino acids. V lost 1 base and J 1 base, leaving 9 bases between the germline ends. Germline V CDR1 and CDR2: SGHRS, YFSETQ. CDR3 in amino acids: CASSLSDYSGANVLTF. In nucleotides, the CDR3 is TGCGCCAGCAGCTTGTCAGACTATTCTGGGGCCAACGTCCTGACTTTC.

V usage is TRBV15 and J usage is TRBJ2-2; D not resolved. Per the germline V gene, CDR1 is LNHNV and CDR2 is YYDKDF (reference sequence). CDR3 length: 15 amino acids. V dropped 1 base and J dropped 6 bases, with 12 bases sitting between them. CDR3 bases: TGTGCCACCAGCAGAGGAAGAGACGCCGCCGGGGAGCTGTTTTTT. Its translation is CATSRGRDAAGELFF.

This chain uses TRBV28 with TRBJ2-2; no clear D. Trimming left V 8 bases short and J 0 bases short, with 10 bases between. The length of the CDR3 is 14 residues. Germline-derived CDR1 and CDR2 are MDHEN and SYDVKM. CDR3 region: CASAWRPNTGELFF. The CDR3 region has the DNA TGTGCCAGCGCCTGGAGACCGAACACCGGGGAGCTGTTTTTT.

This clonotype has only a few counts. This sequence joins TRBV7-2 and TRBJ2-3, with 9 bases identical to TRBD1. CDR3 size: 15 residues. Unmatched junction bases numbered 6, after V lost 2 bases and J lost 6 bases. Germline V lookup: CDR1 SGHTA, CDR2 FQGNSA. The CDR3 is CASSLQGQGGDTQYF. In DNA form, the CDR3 reads TGTGCCAGCAGCTTACAGGGACAGGGTGGGGATACGCAGTATTTT.

This clonotype was seen repeatedly, ten times or more. This sequence joins TRBV10-3 and TRBJ2-1, with TRBD2 matching over 7 bases. Germline-derived CDR1 and CDR2 are ENHRY and SYGVKD. J lost 0 bases, V lost 0 bases, and 2 bases had no gene match. There are 16 residues in the CDR3. CDR3 in amino acids: CAISESTGGSYNEQFF. CDR3 DNA sequence: TGTGCCATCAGTGAGTCAACGGGAGGCTCCTACAATGAGCAGTTCTTC.

The gene calls are TRBV6-5 and TRBJ1-1; D not certain. The CDR3 totals 15 residues. Germline V CDR1 and CDR2: MNHEY, SVGAGI. V gave up 0 bases and J gave up 1 base, with 9 bases separating them. CDR3 region: CASSYSPAANTEAFF. In nucleotides, the CDR3 is TGTGCCAGCAGTTACTCGCCCGCAGCGAACACTGAAGCTTTCTTT.